Each of the 29 T cell receptor beta chains below was sequenced from the same sample in a study of CD8+CD57+ T cells in acquired aplastic anemia (dated by TCRdb to 2016 to 2019). TCRdb records Illumina HiSeq 2000 as the sequencer. Genomic DNA was used as template for profiling of TCR beta VDJ combinations and CDR3 sequences. The public reads were run again by TCRdb, first through fastp at Q25 and then through MiXCR, and only productive beta chains were kept. All rows with the same CDR3 protein become a single entry with the most common DNA and genes. The sample records hundreds of thousands of distinct CDR3 sequences, 55% to 75% of which are singletons. The ten largest clonotypes hold 4% of the sample. The sample comprised sorted CD4+, CD8+, or CD8+CD57+ T cells (not recorded which) from PBMCs. The origin of the receptors is a human donor in good health, serving as a control.

In its sample, this clonotype was seen many times. V gene TRBV20-1 combines with J gene TRBJ1-1, with TRBD1 matching over 7 bases. The V and J ends lost 3 bases and 5 bases, in that order; junction bases with no gene match: 9. Germline V lookup: CDR1 DFQATT, CDR2 SNEGSKA (reference sequence). This CDR3 is built from 14 residues. The DNA of the CDR3 is TGCAGTGCTAGCAAAGAGGGGGCGCGGACTGAAGCTTTCTTT. This encodes CSASKEGARTEAFF.

The chain combines TRBV25-1 with TRBJ2-2, with 8 bases aligning to TRBD2. The J segment lost 8 bases and the V segment lost 5 bases, leaving 10 bases of the junction unmatched. This CDR3 comprises 15 residues. CDR1 MGHDK and CDR2 SYGVNS come from the germline V gene. CDR3 in DNA: TGTGCCAGCAGTCGATGCGGGGGGCGGAAAGGGGAGCTGTTTTTT. Translated, it gives CASSRCGGRKGELFF.

This clonotype was observed a few times. This chain uses TRBV2 with TRBJ1-5; 8 nucleotides line up with TRBD1. V was pared by 10 bases and J by 6 bases, with 5 bases of the junction left unmatched. Germline V lookup: CDR1 SNHLY, CDR2 FYNNEI. There are 12 residues in the CDR3. This CDR3 is CAIGTGGQPQHF. In DNA, the CDR3 is TGTGCCATCGGGACAGGCGGTCAGCCCCAGCATTTT.

This clonotype was seen a single time. The chain joins TRBV25-1 to TRBJ1-4, with a weak D call TRBD1 (5 bases). V was shortened by 7 bases and J by 14 bases, with 26 bases between the two germline ends. This CDR3 spans 15 amino acids. Germline CDR1 is MGHDK and CDR2 is SYGVNS. CDR3 in DNA: TGTGCCAGCACTCGGTCCGGGACTTTTTCCAGCGAGCTGTTTTTT. It codes for CASTRSGTFSSELFF.

V is TRBV5-6 and J is TRBJ1-1; 9 nucleotides match TRBD1. This CDR3 has 13 residues. CDR1 is SGHDT, CDR2 YYEEEE, per germline. J was trimmed by 10 bases and V by 4 bases; bases with no gene match: 8. The CDR3 here is CASSLAGQGSAFF. In DNA form, the CDR3 reads TGTGCCAGCAGCCTTGCGGGACAGGGATCAGCTTTCTTT.

This CDR3 reads CASRVGGTDTQYF. DNA of the CDR3: TGTGCCAGCAGGGTAGGTGGCACAGATACGCAGTATTTT. The J gene is TRBJ2-3, the V gene TRBV2, with D hard to call. The V end was cut by 6 bases, the J end by 1 base, with 8 bases between. CDR3 length: 13 amino acids. Germline values: CDR1 SNHLY, CDR2 FYNNEI.

Turning to this clonotype: No DNA is shown, since the ends of the CDR3 on it are uncertain; the CDR3 is the one TCRdb lists. V is TRBV2 and J is TRBJ1-6; the D call TRBD1 from the table was never checked on the DNA. Counting both end residues, the CDR3 totals 24 amino acids. Germline CDR1 reads SNHLY; CDR2 reads FYNNEI. CDR3: CASTNQTSMYLCASSLEQARPLHF.

To note about this clonotype: The CDR3 end shows no conserved phenylalanine or tryptophan, and so a read error is likely. The DNA is omitted, as the CDR3 cannot be located on it reliably, and the CDR3 follows TCRdb's listing. The chain has TRBV7-3 and TRBJ1-2; the table names TRBD1, a call not compared with the DNA. In germline, CDR1 is SGHTA, CDR2 FQGTGA. The CDR3 is made up of 13 amino acids, end residues included. The CDR3 reads CASSARGRSGATV.

This clonotype was counted between two and nine times. No conserved phenylalanine or tryptophan ends this CDR3, so it is likely a read error. The rearrangement links TRBV6-6 to TRBJ1-1, with 10 bases aligning to TRBD1. Germline V gene data show CDR1 as MNHNY and CDR2 as SVGAGI (reference sequence). The ends lost 4 bases at V and 5 bases at J; junction bases unmatched: 4. CDR3 length: 14 amino acids. CDR3 amino acids: CASSFRDRGTEAFL. The CDR3 DNA sequence: TGTGCCAGCAGTTTCCGGGACAGGGGAACTGAAGCTTTCCTT.

Details on this clonotype: Mismatch with germline at one junction end may stem from a read error. V and J are TRBV7-9 and TRBJ1-1; D unresolved. The CDR3 extends over 14 amino acids. Germline V gives CDR1 SEHNR, CDR2 FQNEAQ (reference sequence). Here the CDR3 reads CASSHDTAPTSSTF. DNA of the CDR3: TGCGCCAGCAGCCATGATACAGCTCCTACGAGCAGTACTTTT.

This chain links TRBV7-2 with TRBJ1-2; D gene uncertain. This CDR3 spans 15 amino acids. Germline CDR1 SGHTA, CDR2 FQGNSA. With 2 bases removed from V and 14 bases from J, the gap between germline ends came to 24 bases. CDR3 sequence: CASSLNSSTEAFFTF. CDR3 DNA: TGTGCCAGCAGCTTAAATTCATCGACTGAAGCTTTCTTTACCTTC.

This clonotype was observed once. The junction differs from germline at one of its ends, possibly a read error. The CDR3 region is CASSADRNEQYF. CDR3 nucleotides: TGCGCCAGCAGCGCAGACAGGAACGAGCAGTACTTC. The chain couples TRBV5-5 to TRBJ2-7; possibly TRBD1 for D (6 bases). CDR3 length: 12 residues. The germline CDR1 and CDR2 sequences are SGHKS and YYEKEE (reference sequence).

Points on this clonotype: Compared with germline, one end of the junction differs, possibly owing to a read error. The chain couples TRBV10-2 to TRBJ1-6; D may be TRBD1 (5 bases). This CDR3 is built from 14 residues. Germline-derived CDR1 and CDR2 are WSHSY and SAAADI. In DNA, the CDR3 is TGCGCCAGCAGTCACCGAACAAGGGACTCGGTCCTCTTCTTT. Encoded protein: CASSHRTRDSVLFF.

The chain links TRBV10-3 to TRBJ1-2; 7 bases are shared with TRBD1. Germline V CDR1 and CDR2: ENHRY, SYGVKD. CDR3 length: 14 residues. The trim removed 7 bases at V and 4 bases at J, leaving 9 bases unmatched. The CDR3 nucleotides read TGTGCCATCAAAGACAGGGAGGTATCCTATGGCTACACCTTC. This translates into CAIKDREVSYGYTF.

The V gene is TRBV20-1, the J gene TRBJ2-7; 7 bases map to TRBD2. Germline loops: CDR1 DFQATT, CDR2 SNEGSKA (reference sequence). The CDR3 length is 14 residues. Trimming at V came to 6 bases and at J to 0 bases, leaving 8 bases not matched to a gene. The CDR3 sequence: CSAPTSLSSYEQYF. DNA of the CDR3: TGCAGTGCGCCGACTAGCTTAAGCTCCTACGAGCAGTACTTC.

As for this clonotype: One junction end does not reproduce the germline sequence, and a read error may be involved. V and J are TRBV7-3 and TRBJ2-5, with a tentative D call TRBD1 (5 bases). This CDR3 has 16 residues. CDR1 is SGHTA, CDR2 FQGTGA, per germline. In DNA, the CDR3 is TGTGCCAGCAGCGGGTGGGGCACAGATACGAAGGAGACTCAGTACTTC. Residues: CASSGWGTDTKETQYF.

This clonotype came up many times. V usage is TRBV20-1 and J usage is TRBJ1-1; TRBD1 matches 7 bases. Per the germline V gene, CDR1 is DFQATT and CDR2 is SNEGSKA (reference sequence). V gave up 2 bases and J gave up 3 bases; unmatched junction bases: 6. The CDR3 spans 14 residues. Here the CDR3 DNA reads TGCAGTGCTAGACCGGGACAGTGGCACACTGAAGCTTTCTTT. The encoded protein is CSARPGQWHTEAFF.

Comment on this clonotype: At one of its ends the junction is not consistent with the germline gene, which may arise from a read error. The chain employs TRBV2 and TRBJ2-2; 7 positions agree with TRBD1. The CDR3 has 15 residues. CDR1 is SNHLY and CDR2 is FYNNEI in the germline V gene. The CDR3 region has the DNA TGTGCTAGCAGCCCAGACAGGGCTTACCCCGGGGAGCTGTTTTTT. It is translated as CASSPDRAYPGELFF. The full variable domain, its missing parts supplied by reference TRBV2 and TRBJ2-2, is EPEVTQTPSHQVTQMGQEVILRCVPISNHLYFYWYRQILGQKVEFLVSFYNNEISEKSEIFDDQFSVERPDGSNFTLKIRSTKLEDSAMYFCASSPDRAYPGELFFGEGSRLTVL.

This chain connects TRBV20-1 to TRBJ1-2; weak D call: TRBD1 (6 bases). CDR3 length: 13 amino acids. The germline V gene encodes CDR1 DFQATT and CDR2 SNEGSKA (reference sequence). V was clipped by 5 bases and J by 9 bases, with 19 bases between them. In nucleotides, the CDR3 is TGCAGTGCTCGCGCAGGGGAGAATTATCGCTACACCTTC. It is translated as CSARAGENYRYTF.

This clonotype was observed a few times. The V gene is TRBV29-1, the J gene TRBJ2-5, with a possible D match to TRBD1 (6 bases). The ends were cut back, 6 bases at V and 5 bases at J, with 19 bases in the middle. The CDR3 length is 14 residues. CDR1 and CDR2 (germline): SQVTM, ANQGSEA. The CDR3 nucleotides are TGCAGCGTAATTGGTCTAACAGGGTTGGAGACCCAGTACTTC. Amino acid sequence: CSVIGLTGLETQYF.

V and J are TRBV7-8 and TRBJ2-1, with 8 nucleotides matching TRBD1. V was pared by 1 base and J by 4 bases, with 0 bases of the junction left unmatched. The V gene's germline CDR1 is SGHVS and CDR2 FQNEAQ. The CDR3 length is 14 residues. This CDR3 reads CASSLDRGYNEQFF. CDR3 coding DNA: TGTGCCAGCAGCTTAGACAGGGGGTACAATGAGCAGTTCTTC.

V usage is TRBV5-1 and J usage is TRBJ2-5; D possibly corresponds to TRBD2 (6 bases). The V end was cut by 4 bases, the J end by 10 bases, with 17 bases between. The CDR3 runs to 13 residues. Germline loops: CDR1 SGHRS, CDR2 YFSETQ. The CDR3: CASSPQIRGIQYF. The CDR3 nucleotides read TGCGCCAGCAGCCCTCAGATACGCGGGATCCAGTACTTC.

The chain couples TRBV29-1 to TRBJ1-2, with 11 bases matching TRBD1. Trimming at V came to 8 bases and at J to 4 bases, leaving 6 bases not matched to a gene. CDR3 length: 13 residues. Germline loops: CDR1 SQVTM, CDR2 ANQGSEA. CDR3 loop: CSLGDRGTYGYTF. CDR3 in DNA: TGCAGCTTGGGGGACAGGGGGACCTATGGCTACACCTTC.

As to this clonotype: A much more abundant neighbour one base away suggests this may be a read error. J is TRBJ1-2 and V is TRBV4-2; D is perhaps TRBD1 (5 bases). The CDR3 runs 14 residues. Germline V lookup: CDR1 LGHNA, CDR2 YNFKEQ. The CDR3 DNA sequence: TGTGCCAGCAGGCAGCTCTGGGGGGGGAATGGCTGCACCTTC. Protein product: CASRQLWGGNGCTF.

The chain is built from TRBV5-4 and TRBJ2-7; a possible D gene is TRBD2 (5 bases). From germline, CDR1 is SGHNT and CDR2 YYREEE (reference sequence). Trimming took off 1 base at V and 2 bases at J, with 13 bases between the two ends. The CDR3 spans 15 residues. CDR3: CASSLPGKSPYEQYF. DNA of the CDR3: TGTGCCAGCAGCTTGCCGGGGAAGTCACCCTACGAGCAGTACTTC.

This clonotype was observed once. The CDR3 end shows no conserved phenylalanine or tryptophan, and so a read error is likely. It is unclear where the CDR3 begins or ends on the DNA, so no DNA is shown, and the CDR3 is as TCRdb lists it. The chain has TRBV7-8 and TRBJ2-5. Germline CDR1 SGHVS, CDR2 FQNEAQ. The CDR3 comprises 11 residues, both ends counted. This CDR3 is CASSLEETHYY.

CDR3 in DNA: TGTGCCAGCAGTTTGTCCGGAGGAGATACGCAGTATTTT. It translates to CASSLSGGDTQYF. This chain uses TRBV2 with TRBJ2-3, with D possibly matching TRBD2 (5 bases). The germline V gene has CDR1 SNHLY and CDR2 FYNNEI. This CDR3 has 13 residues. V shed 5 bases and J shed 5 bases, with 11 bases lying between them.

This clonotype occurred many times. The J gene is TRBJ2-2, the V gene TRBV7-2; D ambiguous. The CDR3 runs to 15 residues. Germline CDR1 reads SGHTA; CDR2 reads FQGNSA. Trimming took off 2 bases at V and 5 bases at J, with 12 bases between the two ends. CDR3 sequence (DNA): TGTGCCAGCAGCTTATCGATGGGTACTACCGGGGAGCTGTTTTTT. Its translation is CASSLSMGTTGELFF.

On this clonotype: This CDR3 is missing its conserved last phenylalanine or tryptophan, likely due to a read error. Because the CDR3's place on the DNA is in doubt, the DNA is left out and the CDR3 is given as listed by TCRdb. The chain carries TRBV19 and TRBJ1-2; whether TRBD1, the table's D call, matches the DNA was not checked. The CDR3 has 8 residues if both end residues are counted. Per the germline V gene, CDR1 is LNHDA and CDR2 is SQIVND (reference sequence). CDR3 amino acids: CASSTGQS.